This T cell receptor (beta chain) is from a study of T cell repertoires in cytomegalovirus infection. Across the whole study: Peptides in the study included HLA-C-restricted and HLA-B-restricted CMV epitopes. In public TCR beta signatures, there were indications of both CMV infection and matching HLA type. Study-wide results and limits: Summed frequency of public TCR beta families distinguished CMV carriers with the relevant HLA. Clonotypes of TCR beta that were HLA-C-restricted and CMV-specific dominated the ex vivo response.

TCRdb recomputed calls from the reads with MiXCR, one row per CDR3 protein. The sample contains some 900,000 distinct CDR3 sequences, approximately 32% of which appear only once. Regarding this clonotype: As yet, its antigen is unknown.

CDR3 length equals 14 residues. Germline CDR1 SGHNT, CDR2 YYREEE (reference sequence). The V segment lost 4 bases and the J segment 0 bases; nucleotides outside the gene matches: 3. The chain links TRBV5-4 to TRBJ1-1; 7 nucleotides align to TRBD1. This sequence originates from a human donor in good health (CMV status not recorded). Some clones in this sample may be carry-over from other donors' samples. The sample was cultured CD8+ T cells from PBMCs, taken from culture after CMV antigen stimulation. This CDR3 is CASSAQGVNTEAFF. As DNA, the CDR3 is TGTGCCAGCAGCGCTCAGGGGGTGAACACTGAAGCTTTCTTT. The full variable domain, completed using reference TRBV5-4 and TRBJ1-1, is ETGVTQSPTHLIKTRGQQVTLRCSSQSGHNTVSWYQQALGQGPQFIFQYYREEENGRGNFPPRFSGLQFPNYSSELNVNALELDDSALYLCASSAQGVNTEAFFGQGTRLTVV.